What follows are 16 T cell receptor beta chains derived from one specimen sequenced in a study of identical twins. Using its own MiXCR run on the 5' RACE reads, TCRdb lists one record per CDR3 protein. Of hundreds of thousands of distinct CDR3 sequences listed, roughly 12% are singletons. These data were likewise used in another study, on yellow fever vaccine responses in identical twins.

The specimen was PBMCs. These receptors came from a woman between 18 and 30 years old in good health.

At least ten counts were recorded for this clonotype. The gene calls are TRBV6-1 and TRBJ2-1; 9 nucleotides line up with TRBD1. The CDR3 has 17 amino acids. The ends lost 5 bases at V and 9 bases at J; junction bases unmatched: 17. The germline V gene encodes CDR1 MNHNS and CDR2 SASEGT. CDR3 DNA: TGTGCCAGCAGTACCACCACTTGGGGACAGGGCGGGGGTGAGCAGTTCTTC. This encodes CASSTTTWGQGGGEQFF.

The V gene is TRBV7-8, the J gene TRBJ2-5, with D possibly being TRBD1 (7 bases). The CDR3 covers 17 residues. CDR1 and CDR2 (germline): SGHVS, FQNEAQ. V gave up 5 bases and J gave up 1 base, with 20 bases separating them. CDR3 nucleotides: TGTGCCAGCAGCCCCGGCTATACAGGGGAGGTCCAAGAGACCCAGTACTTC. Protein product: CASSPGYTGEVQETQYF.

V is TRBV20-1 and J is TRBJ2-3; perhaps TRBD1 as D (6 bases). V was trimmed by 7 bases and J by 0 bases, leaving 20 bases between them. The CDR3 runs to 16 residues. From germline, CDR1 is DFQATT and CDR2 SNEGSKA (reference sequence). CDR3 nucleotide sequence: TGCAGTGGGGCCCTTACCGTAGGGGGTAGCACAGATACGCAGTATTTT. This encodes CSGALTVGGSTDTQYF.

This clonotype was observed many times. The V call is TRBV10-3, the J call TRBJ2-1, with no clear D. The V gene's germline CDR1 is ENHRY and CDR2 SYGVKD. The CDR3 is 13 amino acids. With 2 bases removed from V and 5 bases from J, the gap between germline ends came to 7 bases. The DNA of the CDR3 is TGTGCCATCAGTGAGAAACTCGACAATGAGCAGTTCTTC. Protein product: CAISEKLDNEQFF.

The chain links TRBV12-3 or TRBV12-4 to TRBJ2-3, with TRBD1 as a possible D gene (7 bases). Between the trimmed V and J ends, which lost 5 bases and 1 base, there was a span of 16 bases. The CDR3 is 16 residues long. The chain's CDR3 is CASSSITGEGTDTQYF. CDR3 bases: TGTGCCAGCAGTAGCATCACAGGGGAGGGCACAGATACGCAGTATTTT.

The V gene is TRBV6-1, the J gene TRBJ2-1; D is possibly TRBD2 (6 bases). V lost 2 bases, J lost 2 bases, and 28 bases lay in between. CDR1 MNHNS and CDR2 SASEGT come from the germline V gene. This CDR3 has 21 residues. The CDR3 loop reads CASSEPLIPRYGGLAYNEQFF. CDR3 DNA sequence: TGTGCCAGCAGTGAACCCTTAATTCCCCGATATGGGGGACTCGCCTACAATGAGCAGTTCTTC.

This clonotype was seen a handful of times. This chain links TRBV7-9 with TRBJ1-2; 7 bases are a match to TRBD1. The CDR3 sequence is 17 residues long. The germline CDR1 and CDR2 sequences are SEHNR and FQNEAQ (reference sequence). V trimming: 1 base; J trimming: 3 bases; junction bases outside the gene matches: 11. The CDR3 loop is CASSLEAGGDHDYGYTF. CDR3 DNA: TGTGCCAGCAGCTTAGAGGCAGGGGGAGATCATGACTATGGCTACACCTTC.

This clonotype was recorded a few times. The chain has TRBV3-1 and TRBJ2-7; D possibly corresponds to TRBD2 (5 bases). The germline gives CDR1 LGHDT, CDR2 YNNKEL (reference sequence). V lost 1 base, J lost 2 bases, and 9 bases lay in between. This CDR3 contains 14 residues. CDR3 loop: CASSQGVLAYEQYF. Here the CDR3 DNA reads TGTGCCAGCAGCCAAGGAGTACTAGCCTACGAGCAGTACTTC.

J is TRBJ2-1 and V is TRBV24-1; 11 bases map to TRBD2. V lost 9 bases to trimming and J lost 4 bases; unmatched junction nucleotides: 4. CDR3 length equals 14 residues. CDR1 is KGHDR, CDR2 SFDVKD, per germline. In nucleotides, the CDR3 is TGTGCCACCGGGACTAGCGGAGGTTACAATGAGCAGTTCTTC. It specifies CATGTSGGYNEQFF.

The chain has TRBV5-6 and TRBJ2-7; the match to TRBD1 covers 9 bases. This CDR3 is built from 14 residues. V dropped 2 bases and J dropped 5; count of bases not matched to a gene: 5. CDR1 is SGHDT, CDR2 YYEEEE, per germline. CDR3 in DNA: TGTGCCAGCAGCTTCGGGACAGGGCCCCACGAGCAGTACTTC. Its protein product is CASSFGTGPHEQYF.

This clonotype came up many times. The CDR3 coding sequence is TGCGCCAGCAGCCATACCGGGACTAGCCCTTCAGATACGCAGTATTTT. Translation: CASSHTGTSPSDTQYF. The V gene is TRBV4-1, the J gene TRBJ2-3; 9 nucleotides align to TRBD2. V lost 3 bases, J lost 4 bases, and 8 bases stayed unmatched. The CDR3 loop spans 16 amino acids. Germline CDR1 and CDR2: MGHRA and YSYEKL.

This clonotype was detected ten times or more. J is TRBJ1-2 and V is TRBV20-1, with D unclear. The CDR3 has 9 residues. CDR1 and CDR2 from the germline V gene are DFQATT and SNEGSKA (reference sequence). V was shortened by 4 bases and J by 11 bases, with 8 bases between the two germline ends. The CDR3 DNA follows: TGCAGTGCTATTACACCTTACACCTTC. It encodes CSAITPYTF.

V and J are TRBV28 and TRBJ2-1; TRBD1 matches at 7 bases. The germline V gene has CDR1 MDHEN and CDR2 SYDVKM. The CDR3 is 15 residues long. Trimming took 7 bases from V and 3 from J; bases not matched to a gene: 9. The CDR3: CASTPDRPYYNEQFF. The DNA for the CDR3 is TGTGCCAGCACCCCGGACAGGCCCTACTACAATGAGCAGTTCTTC.

This clonotype showed up just a few times. The chain carries TRBV5-1 and TRBJ1-1; tentatively, D is TRBD1 (5 bases). The V gene's germline CDR1 is SGHRS and CDR2 YFSETQ. The ends were cut back, 2 bases at V and 6 bases at J, with 14 bases in the middle. This CDR3 contains 14 residues. The CDR3, as DNA: TGCGCCAGCAGCTTAGGAGGGGCCGGGGCTGAAGCTTTCTTT. Translated: CASSLGGAGAEAFF.

The sample holds a few counts of this clonotype. The DNA of the CDR3 is TGTGCCAGCAGCCAACCCCCCCTCACAGATACGCAGTATTTT. Protein sequence: CASSQPPLTDTQYF. The genes are TRBV6-1 and TRBJ2-3; D unclear. The V end was cut by 6 bases, the J end by 2 bases, with 12 bases between. Germline CDR1 is MNHNS and CDR2 is SASEGT. The CDR3 length is 14 residues.

The chain uses TRBV2 and TRBJ2-5, with D maybe TRBD2 (6 bases). Trimming removed 7 bases from V and 2 bases from J, with 23 bases in between. Germline lookup yields CDR1 SNHLY and CDR2 FYNNEI. The length of the CDR3 is 17 residues. The CDR3 region has the DNA TGTGCCAGCATGCAGTACATTGGGACGGGGACTCAAGAGACCCAGTACTTC. Translated, it gives CASMQYIGTGTQETQYF.